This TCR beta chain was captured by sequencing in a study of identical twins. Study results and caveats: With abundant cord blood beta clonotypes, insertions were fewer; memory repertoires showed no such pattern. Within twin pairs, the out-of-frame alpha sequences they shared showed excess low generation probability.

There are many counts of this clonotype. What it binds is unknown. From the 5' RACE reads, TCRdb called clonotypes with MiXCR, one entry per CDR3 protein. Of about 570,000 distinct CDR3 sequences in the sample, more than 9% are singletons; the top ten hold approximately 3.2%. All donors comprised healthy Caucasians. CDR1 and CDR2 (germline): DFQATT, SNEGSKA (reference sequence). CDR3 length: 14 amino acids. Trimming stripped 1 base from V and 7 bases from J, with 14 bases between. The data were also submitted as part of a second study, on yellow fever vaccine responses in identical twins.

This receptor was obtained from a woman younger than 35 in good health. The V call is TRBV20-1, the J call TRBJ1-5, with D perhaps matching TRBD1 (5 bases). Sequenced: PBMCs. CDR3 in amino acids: CSARGVGGVQPQHF. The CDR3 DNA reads TGCAGTGCTAGAGGGGTTGGGGGGGTCCAGCCCCAGCATTTT.